The clone carrying this T cell receptor beta chain turned up a few times. The CDR3 totals 11 residues. Trimming shortened V by 1 base and J by 7 bases, and 2 bases separated the two germline ends. Germline CDR1 reads MNHEY; CDR2 reads SVGAGI. These data belong to a study of CD4 and CD8 cells across lung adenocarcinoma regions. One entry per CDR3 protein, called by TCRdb with MiXCR from the PCR reads. The table records 15,000 to 20,000 distinct CDR3 sequences, roughly half of them present only once. The TCR was taken from a female donor with lung adenocarcinoma. The CD4 and CD8 labels of this study may be unreliable. The chain carries TRBV6-5 and TRBJ2-1; unclear D gene. The sequencing sample was made of CD8+ T cells from the center of a lung tumor. The CDR3 protein is CASSYLNEQFF. In DNA form, the CDR3 reads TGTGCCAGCAGTTACTTGAATGAGCAGTTCTTC.